These T cell receptor beta chains were read from a single sample in a study of cytomegalovirus exposure and HLA in healthy donors. Data came from immunoSEQ multiplex PCR; TCRdb stores just in-frame clones and leaves some out. The sample's table shows tens of thousands of clones. Source material: PBMCs. These receptor sequences come from a male donor in good health and CMV-seropositive. Each CDR3 is given without its conserved first and last residue.

J: TRBJ1-2; V: TRBV29-1; CDR3: SGLEGNYGYT
J: TRBJ2-3; V: TRBV5-1; CDR3: ASSLGQGDDTQY
J: TRBJ2-1; V: TRBV30; CDR3: AWSPYGGLGGDEQF
J: TRBJ1-2; V: TRBV6-5; CDR3: ASSDRAGSGYT
J: TRBJ2-3; V: TRBV6-5; CDR3: ASSFGRASTDTQY
J: TRBJ2-1; V: TRBV5-6; CDR3: ASSLDVGGPGNEQF
J: TRBJ1-3; V: TRBV2; CDR3: ASSGQVFSGNTIY
J: TRBJ1-2; V: TRBV4-2; CDR3: ASSQTGTNYGYT
J: TRBJ2-5; V: TRBV10-2; CDR3: ASSESIGRAQETQY
J: TRBJ2-2; V: TRBV29-1; CDR3: SVFLADTNTGELF
J: TRBJ2-2; V: TRBV29-1; CDR3: SVGGQGALTGELF
J: TRBJ2-1; V: TRBV4-1; CDR3: ASSPAGGPDNEQF
J: TRBJ2-7; V: TRBV19; CDR3: ASSAGTGVYEQY
J: TRBJ1-2; V: TRBV30; CDR3: AWSPPLGPNYGYT
J: TRBJ2-7; V: TRBV15; CDR3: ATSRVRDEQY
J: TRBJ2-7; V: TRBV30; CDR3: AWSVHQQAYEQY
J: TRBJ1-4; V: TRBV6-5; CDR3: ASSYFPGGDEKLF
J: TRBJ1-3; V: TRBV30; CDR3: AWTGKASGNTIY
J: TRBJ2-7; V: TRBV4-2; CDR3: ASSQDQQGAREQY
J: TRBJ2-7; V: TRBV11-2; CDR3: ASSSVPQGLNEQY
J: TRBJ2-7; V: TRBV28; CDR3: ASSPTVDRTEQY
J: TRBJ1-5; V: TRBV29-1; CDR3: SAWTRDQPQH
J: TRBJ2-3; V: TRBV7-2; CDR3: ASSLSQYTDTQY
J: TRBJ2-7; V: TRBV19; CDR3: ASSRSSAYEQY
J: TRBJ2-1; V: TRBV5-6; CDR3: ASSLQGEQF
J: TRBJ2-7; V: TRBV20-1; CDR3: SARGGYEQY
J: TRBJ2-2; V: TRBV6-1; CDR3: ASRPGTVTGELF
J: TRBJ1-3; V: TRBV6-1; CDR3: ASSESYYGDSSGNTIY
J: TRBJ2-5; V: TRBV6-1; CDR3: ASTAGGEETQY
J: TRBJ1-5; V: TRBV6-1; CDR3: ASSQGPFGRENQPQH
J: TRBJ2-3; V: TRBV19; CDR3: ASSIHADTQY
J: TRBJ2-3; V: TRBV27; CDR3: ASMMGTAKADTQY
J: TRBJ1-1; V: TRBV6-1; CDR3: ATGGLGVTEAF
J: TRBJ2-7; V: TRBV11-3; CDR3: ASSPTGTVSAGQY
J: TRBJ1-6; V: TRBV30; CDR3: AWRAWGVSSPLH
J: TRBJ2-7; V: TRBV5-4; CDR3: ASSPGGRGTSYEQY
J: TRBJ2-2; V: TRBV6-5; CDR3: ASSYGQTNTGELF
J: TRBJ1-1; V: TRBV28; CDR3: ASYTPVNTEAF
J: TRBJ2-5; V: TRBV28; CDR3: ASSVLGEGQESETQY
J: TRBJ1-2; V: TRBV7-9; CDR3: ASSLDRGNGYT
J: TRBJ2-7; V: TRBV6-5; CDR3: ASSYYGSAYEQY
J: TRBJ2-1; V: TRBV7-8; CDR3: ASSSGTEADNEQF
J: TRBJ2-1; V: TRBV9; CDR3: ASSAGTSVDEQF
J: TRBJ2-7; V: TRBV7-3; CDR3: ASSLGASYEQY
J: TRBJ2-7; V: TRBV6-5; CDR3: ASSYHDRAYSYEQY